The 19 T cell receptor beta chains below come from one sample, sequenced in a study of vaccination effects on CD4 cells after COVID-19. Antigen-specific CD4+ T cells expanded by the ViraFEST assay with viral peptide pools were then sequenced. On roughly day 9 of culture, CD4+ T cells were separated out. Vaccine recipients lacked prior SARS-CoV-2 infection and had negative nucleocapsid antibodies. Sequencing used immunoSEQ multiplex PCR; TCRdb keeps in-frame clones, though not all of them. The sample lists 40,000 to 45,000 clones, roughly 70% occurring once. What these receptors recognize is not known. Sequenced material: CD4+ T cells from PBMCs cultured with HCoV-OC43 spike peptides, taken before COVID-19 vaccination. Subset reported: HCoV-OC43 spike overlapping peptide pool stimulation. All receptors derive from a human donor who received a COVID-19 vaccine.

The V and J genes are TRBV4-3 and TRBJ2-1; TRBD1 is a possible D gene (6 bases). Germline CDR1 is LGHNA and CDR2 is YSLEER. The germline V and J ends were trimmed by 3 bases and 0 bases, with 12 bases remaining between them. The CDR3 loop spans 16 amino acids. The CDR3 spells CASSQSRDTSYNEQFF. In DNA form, the CDR3 reads TGCGCCAGCAGCCAGTCCCGGGACACCTCCTACAATGAGCAGTTCTTC.

This rearrangement joins TRBV5-1 to TRBJ1-2; no clear D. Trimming cost V 2 bases and J 7 bases, with 9 bases left between them. The CDR3 sequence is 12 residues long. CDR1 is SGHRS, CDR2 YFSETQ, per germline. The CDR3 here is CASSLSGSGYTF. The CDR3 nucleotides read TGCGCCAGCAGCTTAAGCGGGAGTGGCTACACCTTC.

Here the CDR3 reads CSAKDVYEQYF. In nucleotides, the CDR3 is TGCAGCGCTAAAGACGTCTACGAGCAGTACTTC. The chain employs TRBV29-1 and TRBJ2-7, with D hard to call. The V end lost 7 bases, the J end lost 3 bases, and 10 bases lay between the germline ends. This CDR3 spans 11 amino acids. The germline V gene has CDR1 SQVTM and CDR2 ANQGSEA.

This clone was counted once. This sequence joins TRBV7-2 and TRBJ2-7, with TRBD2 matching 12 bases. The CDR3 contains 14 residues. Germline values: CDR1 SGHTA, CDR2 FQGNSA. The V gene end was trimmed by 3 bases and the J gene end by 5 bases; junction bases not matched to a gene: 2. CDR3 region: CASSFRLAGDEQYF. The CDR3, as DNA: TGTGCCAGCAGCTTTCGACTAGCGGGAGACGAGCAGTACTTC. The complete variable domain, with remaining parts taken from reference TRBV7-2 and TRBJ2-7, reads GAGVSQSPSNKVTEKGKDVELRCDPISGHTALYWYRQSLGQGLEFLIYFQGNSAPDKSGLPSDRFSAERTGGSVSTLTIQRTQQEDSAVYLCASSFRLAGDEQYFGPGTRLTVT.

This sequence joins TRBV28 and TRBJ1-6; TRBD1 aligns across 7 bases. Germline loops: CDR1 MDHEN, CDR2 SYDVKM. The CDR3 is made up of 15 amino acids. V was pared by 2 bases and J by 9 bases, with 7 bases of the junction left unmatched. As DNA, the CDR3 is TGTGCCAGCAGTTTAAACCAGGGGGGGATTTCACCCCTCCACTTT. Translated, it gives CASSLNQGGISPLHF.

The V call is TRBV6-2 or TRBV6-3, the J call TRBJ2-2; D may match TRBD1 or TRBD2 (5 bases each). Trimming took 6 bases from V and 2 from J, leaving 10 bases between them. CDR3 length: 14 amino acids. From germline, CDR1 is MNHEY and CDR2 SVGEGT. CDR3 region: CASSWGPNTGELFF. The CDR3 DNA follows: TGTGCCAGCAGCTGGGGACCTAACACCGGGGAGCTGTTTTTT.

This clone was seen only once. This chain joins TRBV28 and TRBJ1-1; D is possibly TRBD1 (6 bases). The ends were cut back, 7 bases at V and 4 bases at J, with 13 bases in the middle. This CDR3 is 13 amino acids long. The germline CDR1 and CDR2 sequences are MDHEN and SYDVKM. The CDR3 nucleotides are TGTGCCAGCATCCTACAGGGCGGCACTGAAGCTTTCTTT. It is translated as CASILQGGTEAFF. The full variable domain, completed using reference TRBV28 and TRBJ1-1, is DVKVTQSSRYLVKRTGEKVFLECVQDMDHENMFWYRQDPGLGLRLIYFSYDVKMKEKGDIPEGYSVSREKKERFSLILESASTNQTSMYLCASILQGGTEAFFGQGTRLTVV.

The chain recombines TRBV12-3 or TRBV12-4 with TRBJ1-1; D is possibly TRBD1 (5 bases). The CDR3 covers 11 residues. V lost 6 bases and J lost 5, with 7 bases in between. The CDR3 DNA is TGTGCCAGCAGGTCAGGGACTGAAGCTTTCTTT. It translates to CASRSGTEAFF.

J is TRBJ2-7 and V is TRBV6-6; 10 bases map to TRBD2. Unmatched junction bases numbered 2, after V lost 0 bases and J lost 6 bases. The CDR3 is made up of 14 amino acids. Germline assignment: CDR1 MNHNY and CDR2 SVGAGI (reference sequence). The CDR3 region has the DNA TGTGCCAGCAGTTACTCGGGACTAGCGCCCGAGCAGTACTTC. It yields the protein CASSYSGLAPEQYF.

This clone was detected many times. The chain's CDR3 is CASSLDIGYAEAFF. Here the CDR3 DNA reads TGTGCCAGCAGCTTAGATATTGGTTACGCTGAAGCTTTCTTT. The chain joins TRBV11-2 to TRBJ1-1; D remains unclear. Trimming pared 0 bases from V and 6 bases from J, leaving 11 bases between. The germline CDR1 and CDR2 sequences are SGHAT and FQNNGV. The CDR3 is made up of 14 amino acids.

V is TRBV29-1 and J is TRBJ2-1, with 9 nucleotides matching TRBD2. This CDR3 comprises 13 residues. Germline lookup yields CDR1 SQVTM and CDR2 ANQGSEA. Trimming at V came to 4 bases and at J to 4 bases, leaving 2 bases not matched to a gene. This CDR3 is CSVVTSGYNEQFF. CDR3 sequence (DNA): TGCAGCGTTGTGACTAGCGGATACAATGAGCAGTTCTTC.

The rearrangement joins TRBV9 to TRBJ2-5; D is undetermined. Trimming removed 4 bases at V and 5 bases at J, with 15 bases between. CDR3 length equals 14 residues. The germline V gene has CDR1 SGDLS and CDR2 YYNGEE. CDR3: CASSPLGIGETQYF. The CDR3, as DNA: TGTGCCAGCAGCCCCCTGGGGATTGGGGAGACCCAGTACTTC. Full variable domain (missing parts from reference TRBV9 and TRBJ2-5): DSGVTQTPKHLITATGQRVTLRCSPRSGDLSVYWYQQSLDQGLQFLIQYYNGEERAKGNILERFSAQQFPDLHSELNLSSLELGDSALYFCASSPLGIGETQYFGPGTRLLVL.

The chain recombines TRBV27 with TRBJ2-7; D is unclear. The V end lost 7 bases, the J end lost 3 bases, and 13 bases lay between the germline ends. The germline CDR1 and CDR2 sequences are MNHEY and SMNVEV (reference sequence). The CDR3 consists of 13 residues. The DNA of the CDR3 is TGTGCCAGCAAAAAGGCGAGCAGCTACGAGCAGTACTTC. Encoded protein: CASKKASSYEQYF.

This rearrangement joins TRBV19 to TRBJ2-6; no firm D call. The germline gives CDR1 LNHDA, CDR2 SQIVND (reference sequence). V gave up 3 bases and J gave up 0 bases, with 6 bases separating them. The length of the CDR3 is 15 residues. CDR3 sequence: CASSIANSGANVLTF. CDR3 sequence (DNA): TGTGCCAGTAGTATCGCCAACTCTGGGGCCAACGTCCTGACTTTC.

The V and J genes are TRBV5-1 and TRBJ1-1, with TRBD1 matching 8 bases. This CDR3 comprises 14 residues. With V trimmed by 4 bases and J by 4 bases, 6 bases remained unmatched. CDR1 and CDR2 from the germline V gene are SGHRS and YFSETQ. As DNA, the CDR3 is TGCGCCAGCAGCCTCCGACAGGGGAGCACTGAAGCTTTCTTT. It translates to CASSLRQGSTEAFF.

The chain couples TRBV3-1 (or the pseudogene TRBV3-2) to TRBJ2-1; 10 bases line up with TRBD2. The germline CDR1 and CDR2 sequences are LGHDT and YNNKEL (reference sequence). The CDR3 totals 15 residues. V gave up 5 bases and J gave up 6 bases; unmatched junction bases: 7. The CDR3 region is CASSNSGRPGNEQFF. CDR3 DNA: TGTGCCAGCAGCAATAGCGGGAGGCCCGGCAATGAGCAGTTCTTC.

The DNA for the CDR3 is TGTGCCAGCAGTTTAGCGAGGGTGGGTAGCGCTGAAGCTTTCTTT. Translated: CASSLARVGSAEAFF. V usage is TRBV28 and J usage is TRBJ1-1; no reliable D call. The length of the CDR3 is 15 residues. The V and J ends lost 2 bases and 6 bases respectively, with 16 bases between them. Germline V lookup: CDR1 MDHEN, CDR2 SYDVKM.

The chain recombines TRBV10-2 with TRBJ1-6; TRBD1 might be the D (5 bases). Germline values: CDR1 WSHSY, CDR2 SAAADI. The CDR3 consists of 11 residues. V lost 8 bases, J lost 7 bases, and 6 bases lay in between. The CDR3 is CASGGNSPLHF. CDR3 sequence (DNA): TGCGCCAGCGGGGGGAATTCACCCCTCCACTTT.

The chain couples TRBV20-1 to TRBJ2-5; no firm D call. Trimming cost V 3 bases and J 2 bases, with 13 bases left between them. CDR1 and CDR2 from the germline V gene are DFQATT and SNEGSKA (reference sequence). This CDR3 has 14 residues. The CDR3 nucleotides are TGCAGTGCTAGTCACCTGGACGGACAAGAGACCCAGTACTTC. It translates to CSASHLDGQETQYF.